The clone carrying this TCR beta chain was observed a handful of times. This entry is derived from a study of control samples from healthy donors and cancer patients. Measured with immunoSEQ multiplex PCR; TCRdb has only the in-frame clones, and not every one. Of about 92,000 clones detected, roughly 78% appear once; the ten largest clones hold around 10%. The CDR3 spans 16 residues. Germline lookup yields CDR1 SGHAT and CDR2 FQNNGV. V trimming: 2 bases; J trimming: 9 bases; junction bases outside the gene matches: 9. The chain joins TRBV11-2 to TRBJ2-1; 11 positions match TRBD1. What was sequenced was blood. The clonotype comes from an older woman in good health. CDR3 protein: CASSLLLGQGVGEQFF. CDR3 bases: TGTGCCAGCAGCTTATTATTGGGACAGGGGGTCGGTGAGCAGTTCTTC.